What follows are 5 T cell receptor beta chains derived from one specimen sequenced in a study of blood T cell repertoires in COVID-19. Repertoires were generated with immunoSEQ multiplex PCR, while TCRdb's copy carries only in-frame clones and drops some. Among about 81,000 clones listed, 88% were seen once. The sequenced sample consisted of peripheral blood. These receptors were taken from a woman aged 80 or older with acute or convalescent COVID-19.

J is TRBJ2-3 and V is TRBV20-1; maybe TRBD1 (5 bases). The CDR3 consists of 13 residues. Germline loops: CDR1 DFQATT, CDR2 SNEGSKA (reference sequence). Trimming took off 3 bases at V and 5 bases at J, with 12 bases between the two ends. The CDR3 DNA is TGCAGTGCTAGTGACCCCAGGGTAGATACGCAGTATTTT. Amino acid sequence: CSASDPRVDTQYF.

The table lists this clone with a count of one. The chain joins TRBV6-4 to TRBJ1-1; a weak D match, TRBD1 (6 bases). Germline CDR1 reads MRHNA; CDR2 reads SNTAGT. Trimming shortened V by 4 bases and J by 0 bases, and 18 bases separated the two germline ends. This CDR3 is 17 amino acids long. The CDR3 protein is CASSGGRGLSMNTEAFF. As DNA, the CDR3 is TGTGCCAGCAGTGGGGGCAGGGGCCTATCCATGAACACTGAAGCTTTCTTT.

J is TRBJ2-7 and V is TRBV6-2 or TRBV6-3, with D possibly being TRBD2 (5 bases). Trimming removed 4 bases at V and 0 bases at J, with 13 bases between. The germline CDR1 and CDR2 sequences are MNHEY and SVGEGT. The CDR3 loop spans 15 amino acids. For the CDR3, the DNA is TGTGCCAGCAGTTTGCCGACTATCACCTCCTACGAGCAGTACTTC. Protein product: CASSLPTITSYEQYF.

Of note for this clone: One end of the junction is discordant with germline, which a read error may explain. This chain uses TRBV6-2 or TRBV6-3 with TRBJ1-1; no firm D call. The CDR3 covers 17 residues. CDR1 is MNHEY, CDR2 SVGEGT, per germline. Here the CDR3 reads CASSYDSPGLMNAEAFF. CDR3 sequence (DNA): TGTGCCAGCAGTTACGACTCGCCCGGACTGATGAACGCTGAAGCTTTCTTT.

J is TRBJ2-5 and V is TRBV5-1; D is possibly TRBD2 (6 bases). V was cut by 1 base and J by 2 bases, with 15 bases left in between. Germline V lookup: CDR1 SGHRS, CDR2 YFSETQ. The CDR3 covers 16 residues. CDR3 sequence reads: CASSLYPSGRQETQYF. For the CDR3, the DNA is TGCGCCAGCAGCTTGTACCCCTCAGGGAGGCAAGAGACCCAGTACTTC.